This TCR beta chain comes out of a study of beta chain features in type 1 diabetes. A word on this clone: Its target is unknown.

Looked up from germline, CDR1 is LGHNA and CDR2 is YSLEER. Trimming removed 3 bases from V and 5 bases from J, with 11 bases in between. The CDR3 runs to 14 residues. About 100 mL of blood, on average, came from one heparinised draw per donor. CD4+ naive, central memory, regulatory and stem cell-like memory cells were sorted via CD45RO/CCR7/CD25/CD127/CD95/CD27. Every bit of the isolated RNA underwent reverse transcription, so sequencing read expressed TCRB transcripts. Reads from naive, central memory and regulatory T cell samples averaged around 4 million. Some clones are missing from TCRdb's copy, which holds only in-frame ones; the method was immunoSEQ multiplex PCR. Among 350,000 or so clones listed, about 20% were seen once. Study findings and constraints: Type 1 diabetes patients had TCRB CDR3s that were shorter (moderately but significantly so) in all four CD4+ subsets.

The rearrangement joins TRBV4-3 to TRBJ2-1; D is ambiguous. The sequencing sample was made of naive CD4+ T cells from blood. The TCR was taken from a woman aged 18-30 years in good health. The CDR3: CASSHLTGNNEQFF. The CDR3 DNA reads TGCGCCAGCAGCCACCTCACCGGTAACAATGAGCAGTTCTTC.